The next 27 T cell receptor beta chains were all read from a single sample in a study of T cells in women clearing cervical HPV infection. Measured with immunoSEQ multiplex PCR; TCRdb has only the in-frame clones, and not every one. The specimen's table records 20,000 to 25,000 clones. The sample comprised blood buffy coat. The origin of the receptors is a woman between 18 and 75 years old with a cervical HPV16 infection that either progressed to CIN3+ or cleared (not recorded which).

Details on this clone: The CDR3 end falls 3 residues outside the read, so it is completed with the germline J gene. This chain joins TRBV28 and TRBJ1-5; perhaps TRBD1 as D (5 bases). Trimming removed 5 bases at V and 7 bases at J, with 9 bases between. CDR1 and CDR2 (germline): MDHEN, SYDVKM. The CDR3 is 12 amino acids. CDR3 DNA (partial): TGTGCCAGCAGTCAGGGTAGGCAGCCC. Translated: CASSQGRQP. The entire CDR3 is CASSQGRQPQHF.

A word on this clone: The read terminates 3 residues before the CDR3 end, so the remaining end is supplied by the germline J gene. The V and J genes are TRBV19 and TRBJ2-6; a weak D match, TRBD1 (5 bases). The CDR3 covers 19 residues. V lost 1 base to trimming and J lost 2 bases, with 18 bases between them. CDR1 is LNHDA, CDR2 SQIVND, per germline (reference sequence). The part of the CDR3 DNA that was read is TGTGCCAGTAGTATAGTGTCTGCCAGGGAAGGGGCTGGGGCCAACGTC. Translation gives CASSIVSAREGAGANV. The full CDR3 protein is CASSIVSAREGAGANVLTF.

About this clone itself: The CDR3 end lies 3 residues beyond the end of the read and is filled in from the germline J gene. The rearrangement uses TRBV18 and TRBJ1-1; 7 bases align to TRBD1. Losses at the gene ends were 4 bases for V and 5 bases for J; bases not matched to a gene: 7. Germline CDR1 reads KGHSH; CDR2 reads LQKENI. This CDR3 contains 14 residues. Incomplete CDR3 DNA: TGTGCCAGCTCACTTGGCAGGGGGTTGACTGAA. This translates into CASSLGRGLTE. The complete CDR3 sequence is CASSLGRGLTEAFF.

Details on this clone: The DNA ends 3 residues before the CDR3 does, and the rest of the CDR3 is filled in from the germline J gene. The gene calls are TRBV28 and TRBJ1-6, with a tentative D call TRBD1 (5 bases). This CDR3 spans 14 amino acids. Germline CDR1 reads MDHEN; CDR2 reads SYDVKM. Trimming shortened V by 8 bases and J by 9 bases, and 17 bases separated the two germline ends. The CDR3 loop is CASASGGEGSPLHF. The CDR3 bases that were read are TGTGCCAGCGCCTCCGGAGGGGAGGGTTCACCC.

As for this clone: Read data end 3 residues before the CDR3 end; the end is taken from the germline J gene. The rearrangement joins TRBV20-1 to TRBJ2-3; 9 bases match TRBD1. V trimming: 5 bases; J trimming: 3 bases; junction bases outside the gene matches: 12. Germline lookup yields CDR1 DFQATT and CDR2 SNEGSKA (reference sequence). The CDR3 consists of 16 residues. The CDR3 bases that were read are TGCAGTGCTGGCCCACAGGGGGCGGTGGGAACAGATACG. This sequence encodes CSAGPQGAVGTDT. The full CDR3 reads CSAGPQGAVGTDTQYF.

The part of the CDR3 DNA that was read is TGTGCCAGTAGTATCCCCGGGTTCAACGTG. Amino acid sequence: CASSIPGFNV. The complete CDR3 sequence is CASSIPGFNVLFF. The chain links TRBV19 to TRBJ2-2, with unresolved D. The read halts 3 residues ahead of the CDR3 end, with the missing end drawn from the germline J gene. The V gene's germline CDR1 is LNHDA and CDR2 SQIVND (reference sequence). The CDR3 totals 13 residues.

Remarks on this clone: The CDR3 goes on 3 residues after the read ends, and that part is filled in from the germline J gene. V and J are TRBV10-3 and TRBJ1-2, with 7 bases lining up with TRBD1. Per the germline V gene, CDR1 is ENHRY and CDR2 is SYGVKD. The CDR3 has 15 amino acids. The CDR3 sequence is CAILITTTGFDGYTF. The part of the CDR3 DNA that was read is TGTGCCATCCTAATCACTACGACAGGGTTTGACGGC.

Concerning this clone: Relative to the germline gene, one junction end is altered; a read error may explain this. The CDR3 extends 3 residues past the end of the read, so its final part is completed from the germline J gene. The sample contains more than one DNA sequence encoding this CDR3. The chain joins TRBV30 to TRBJ1-3; D is perhaps TRBD1 (5 bases). The V gene's germline CDR1 is GTSNPN and CDR2 SVGIG (reference sequence). CDR3 length equals 15 residues. The CDR3 loop reads CAWSVRQLSGNTIYF. The CDR3 DNA, read in part, is TGTGCCTGGAGTGTAAGACAGCTCTCTGGAAACACT.

Comment on this clone: The observed sequence ends 3 residues before the CDR3 terminus, with the missing tail filled in from the germline J gene. The V gene is TRBV12-3 or TRBV12-4, the J gene TRBJ1-4, with TRBD1 as a possible D gene (6 bases). The CDR3 contains 14 residues. The V and J ends lost 7 bases and 4 bases respectively, with 13 bases between them. The CDR3 DNA, read in part, is TGTGCCAGCACCCGAGGGGGTTTTAATGAAAAA. Translated: CASTRGGFNEK. The whole CDR3 reads CASTRGGFNEKLFF.

Points on this clone: Read sequence stops 3 residues before the CDR3 end, and the germline J gene provides the missing end. V usage is TRBV10-2 and J usage is TRBJ2-3; the match to TRBD2 covers 11 bases. The CDR3 extends over 19 amino acids. Germline V lookup: CDR1 WSHSY, CDR2 SAAADI. Partial CDR3 DNA: TGCGCCACCTCTGTGACTAGCGGGACCGGCTACACATCTCGAGAGACG. This translates into CATSVTSGTGYTSRET. The full-length CDR3 reads as CATSVTSGTGYTSRETQYF.

As to this clone: Read data end 3 residues before the CDR3 end; the end is taken from the germline J gene. The chain combines TRBV5-1 with TRBJ1-1; a weak D match, TRBD1 (5 bases). V dropped 0 bases and J dropped 4 bases, with 16 bases sitting between them. The length of the CDR3 is 16 residues. Germline lookup yields CDR1 SGHRS and CDR2 YFSETQ. CDR3 sequence: CASSLGYGGLATEAFF. The DNA read from the CDR3 is TGCGCCAGCAGCTTGGGTTACGGGGGTCTGGCCACTGAA.

As to this clone: The missing CDR3 end, 3 residues past where the read stops, is filled in from the germline J gene. This sequence joins TRBV12-3 or TRBV12-4 and TRBJ2-3; D is perhaps TRBD1 (6 bases). V lost 1 base and J 4 bases, leaving 6 bases between the germline ends. CDR3 length: 13 amino acids. The sequenced part of the CDR3 DNA is TGTGCCAGCAGTTTAGACAGGGCAGATACG. It yields the protein CASSLDRADT. The full CDR3 protein is CASSLDRADTQYF.

With regard to this clone: The sequence runs out 3 residues before the end of the CDR3; the remainder is reconstructed from the germline J gene. The V gene is TRBV29-1, the J gene TRBJ1-2; the D is unclear. The CDR3 is 11 residues long. V was shortened by 6 bases and J by 1 base, with 6 bases between the two germline ends. CDR1 and CDR2 (germline): SQVTM, ANQGSEA. The sequenced part of the CDR3 DNA is TGCAGCGTCGTAATTAACTATGGC. Translation: CSVVINYG. The entire CDR3 reads CSVVINYGYTF.

With respect to this clone: Coverage ceases 3 residues before the CDR3 finishes, and the germline J gene fills in the end. This sequence joins TRBV6-1 and TRBJ1-3, with 9 bases matching TRBD1. Germline CDR1 and CDR2: MNHNS and SASEGT. This CDR3 has 16 amino acids. With 0 bases clipped from V and 0 bases from J, the junction kept 0 bases outside the gene matches. The CDR3 spells CASSEAGQGSGNTIYF. CDR3 DNA (partial): TGTGCCAGCAGTGAAGCGGGACAGGGCTCTGGAAACACC.

Worth noting for this clone: The CDR3 end lies 3 residues beyond the end of the read and is filled in from the germline J gene. The J gene is TRBJ2-3, the V gene TRBV23-1, with 8 bases matching TRBD2. TRBV23-1 qualifies as an ORF whose function is uncertain. The ends lost 0 bases at V and 3 bases at J; junction bases unmatched: 14. This CDR3 has 19 amino acids. The DNA read from the CDR3 is TGCGCCAGCAGTCAATCTGGTTCAAGCGGGAGTAAAGGGACAGATACG. Amino acids: CASSQSGSSGSKGTDT. The whole CDR3 protein reads CASSQSGSSGSKGTDTQYF.

Considering frequency, this clone is medium-sized. Sequencing ends 3 residues short of the CDR3 end; the germline J gene provides the rest. V gene TRBV18 combines with J gene TRBJ2-1, with 7 bases matching TRBD1. V was pared by 3 bases and J by 6 bases, with 5 bases of the junction left unmatched. The germline CDR1 and CDR2 sequences are KGHSH and LQKENI. The CDR3 is 14 amino acids. CDR3 DNA (partial): TGTGCCAGCTCACCTACAGGGGCGCCCAATGAG. Its translation: CASSPTGAPNE. The CDR3 in full is CASSPTGAPNEQFF.

Turning to this clone: The DNA ends 3 residues before the CDR3 does, and the rest of the CDR3 is filled in from the germline J gene. The chain joins TRBV13 to TRBJ1-6; D perhaps matches TRBD1 (5 bases). The CDR3 runs to 12 residues. Per the germline V gene, CDR1 is PRHDT and CDR2 is FYEKMQ (reference sequence). V lost 3 bases and J lost 10, with 7 bases in between. The sequenced part of the CDR3 DNA is TGTGCCAGCAGCTTGGGGGGATCACCC. This translates into CASSLGGSP. The CDR3, in full, reads CASSLGGSPLHF.

About this clone itself: The read ends 3 residues shy of where the CDR3 ends; the end is completed using the germline J gene. This chain joins TRBV7-3 and TRBJ2-2; D not certain. This CDR3 is built from 15 residues. The V gene's germline CDR1 is SGHTA and CDR2 FQGTGA. Trimming stripped 6 bases from V and 5 bases from J, with 16 bases between. The CDR3 sequence: CASRVAANPTGELFF. Incomplete CDR3 DNA: TGTGCCAGCAGGGTGGCTGCCAACCCAACCGGGGAG.

To note about this clone: The CDR3 is cut off 3 residues early in the read; its end comes from the germline J gene. This chain connects TRBV11-3 to TRBJ2-5; TRBD2 aligns across 14 bases. This CDR3 contains 15 residues. Germline V gene sequence: CDR1 SGHNT, CDR2 YENEEA. Losses at the gene ends were 4 bases for V and 4 bases for J; bases not matched to a gene: 2. The DNA read from the CDR3 is TGTGCCAGCAGCTCAGGACTAGCGGGGGGAGAGACC. It is translated as CASSSGLAGGET. The full CDR3 protein is CASSSGLAGGETQYF.

A note on this clone: From the germline J gene comes the end of the CDR3, since the read stops 3 residues before it. The chain uses TRBV28 and TRBJ2-5, with D tentatively TRBD1 (6 bases). Per the germline V gene, CDR1 is MDHEN and CDR2 is SYDVKM. Deletions cut 7 bases from V and 2 bases from J, with 8 bases between. The CDR3 covers 12 residues. The covered CDR3 bases are TGTGCCAGCACCCAGGGGCAAGAGACC. As protein: CASTQGQET. The full CDR3 sequence reads CASTQGQETQYF.

Of note for this clone: The CDR3 end lies 3 residues beyond the end of the read and is filled in from the germline J gene. The V call is TRBV7-6, the J call TRBJ1-2; D is perhaps TRBD1 (5 bases). There are 14 residues in the CDR3. Germline V gene data show CDR1 as SGHVS and CDR2 as FNYEAQ. The covered CDR3 bases are TGTGCCAGCAGTCTAGCGGGGCGCACAGATACC. Translation: CASSLAGRTDT. The complete CDR3 protein is CASSLAGRTDTYTF. The entire variable domain, with the rest obtained from reference TRBV7-6 and TRBJ1-2, is as follows: GAGVSQSPRYKVTKRGQDVALRCDPISGHVSLYWYRQALGQGPEFLTYFNYEAQQDKSGLPNDRFSAERPEGSISTLTIQRTEQRDSAMYRCASSLAGRTDTYTFGSGTRLTVV.

About this clone itself: The missing CDR3 end, 3 residues past where the read stops, is filled in from the germline J gene. This chain links TRBV7-9 with TRBJ2-5; 8 bases line up with TRBD1. V lost 4 bases to trimming and J lost 5 bases; unmatched junction nucleotides: 9. The CDR3 covers 15 residues. CDR1 is SEHNR and CDR2 is FQNEAQ in the germline V gene (reference sequence). The CDR3 sequence is CASSSRQGRLETQYF. The DNA read from the CDR3 is TGTGCCAGCAGCTCACGACAGGGGCGCCTCGAGACC. Based on the CDR3 plus reference TRBV7-9 and TRBJ2-5, the full variable domain is DTGVSQNPRHKITKRGQNVTFRCDPISEHNRLYWYRQTLGQGPEFLTYFQNEAQLEKSRLLSDRFSAERPKGSFSTLEIQRTEQGDSAMYLCASSSRQGRLETQYFGPGTRLLVL.

A note on this clone: The read halts 3 residues ahead of the CDR3 end, with the missing end drawn from the germline J gene. The chain couples TRBV18 to TRBJ2-2, with TRBD1 matching 7 bases. Losses at the gene ends were 3 bases for V and 6 bases for J; bases not matched to a gene: 4. CDR1 is KGHSH, CDR2 LQKENI, per germline. The CDR3 has 14 residues. CDR3 loop: CASSPKRGPGELFF. The sequenced CDR3 bases are TGTGCCAGCTCACCGAAAAGGGGGCCCGGGGAG.

With regard to this clone: The sequenced fragment ends 3 residues before the CDR3 boundary, so the rest is inferred from the germline J gene. The V call is TRBV29-1, the J call TRBJ2-5, with a tentative D call TRBD2 (6 bases). The CDR3 extends over 13 amino acids. Per the germline V gene, CDR1 is SQVTM and CDR2 is ANQGSEA. The V end was cut by 5 bases, the J end by 4 bases, with 14 bases between. The CDR3 sequence is CSVPNAGRETQYF. The sequenced part of the CDR3 DNA is TGCAGCGTTCCTAACGCGGGGAGAGAGACC.

Of note for this clone: The missing CDR3 end, 3 residues past where the read stops, is filled in from the germline J gene. The chain couples TRBV15 to TRBJ2-2; D is unclear. From germline, CDR1 is LNHNV and CDR2 YYDKDF (reference sequence). The V end was cut by 6 bases, the J end by 1 base, with 9 bases between. CDR3 length equals 14 residues. The CDR3 sequence is CATRLLQNTGELFF. CDR3 DNA (partial): TGTGCCACCAGATTATTACAGAACACCGGGGAG.

Incomplete CDR3 DNA: TGCAGTGCTACCAGTTTAACTGGGTGGCAGGGCCCTCAAGAGACC. It is translated as CSATSLTGWQGPQET. From start to end, the CDR3 is CSATSLTGWQGPQETQYF. This chain links TRBV20-1 with TRBJ2-5; D might be TRBD1 (5 bases). Read sequence stops 3 residues before the CDR3 end, and the germline J gene provides the missing end. Germline lookup yields CDR1 DFQATT and CDR2 SNEGSKA (reference sequence). The CDR3 loop spans 18 amino acids. The V gene lost 4 bases and the J gene lost 2 bases, with 26 bases spanning the gap.

About this clone: The CDR3 is cut off 3 residues early in the read; its end comes from the germline J gene. This chain links TRBV28 with TRBJ1-5; no definite D call. Germline assignment: CDR1 MDHEN and CDR2 SYDVKM. This CDR3 spans 16 amino acids. V was trimmed by 4 bases and J by 0 bases, leaving 13 bases between them. The DNA read from the CDR3 is TGTGCCAGCAGTTCCATGCGAAGAGATAGCAATCAGCCC. Translating it yields CASSSMRRDSNQP. The CDR3 reads in full as CASSSMRRDSNQPQHF.